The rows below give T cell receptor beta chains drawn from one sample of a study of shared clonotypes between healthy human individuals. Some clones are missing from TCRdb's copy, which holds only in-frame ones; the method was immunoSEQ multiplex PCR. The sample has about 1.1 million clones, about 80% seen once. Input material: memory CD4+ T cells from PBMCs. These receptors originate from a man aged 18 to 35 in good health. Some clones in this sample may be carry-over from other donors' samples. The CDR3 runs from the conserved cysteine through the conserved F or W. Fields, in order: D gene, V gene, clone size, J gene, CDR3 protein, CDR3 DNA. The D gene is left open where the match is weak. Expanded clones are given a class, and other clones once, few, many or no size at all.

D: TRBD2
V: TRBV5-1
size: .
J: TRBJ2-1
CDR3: CASSPGLAGVGYNEQFF
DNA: TGCGCCAGCAGCCCTGGACTAGCGGGAGTAGGGTACAATGAGCAGTTCTTC

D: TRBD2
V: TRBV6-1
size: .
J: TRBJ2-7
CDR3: CASSARLAGDGEQYF
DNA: TGTGCCAGCAGTGCCCGACTAGCGGGAGACGGCGAGCAGTACTTC

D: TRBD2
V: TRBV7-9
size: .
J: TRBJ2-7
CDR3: CASSSGGTRGVEQYF
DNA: TGTGCCAGCAGCTCGGGGGGGACCCGCGGCGTGGAGCAGTACTTC

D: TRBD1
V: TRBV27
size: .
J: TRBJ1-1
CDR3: CASRFGQEGTEAFF
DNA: TGTGCCAGCAGATTCGGACAGGAAGGCACTGAAGCTTTCTTT

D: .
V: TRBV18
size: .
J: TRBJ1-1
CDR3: CASSPGANTEAFF
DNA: TGTGCCAGCTCTCCTGGGGCCAACACTGAAGCTTTCTTT

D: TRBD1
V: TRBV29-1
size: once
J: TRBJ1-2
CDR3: CSVEETGEGYTF
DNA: TGCAGCGTTGAAGAGACAGGGGAGGGCTACACCTTC

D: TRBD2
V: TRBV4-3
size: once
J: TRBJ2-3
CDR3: CASSPGTSGIDTQYF
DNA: TGCGCCAGCAGCCCCGGGACTAGCGGGATAGATACGCAGTATTTT

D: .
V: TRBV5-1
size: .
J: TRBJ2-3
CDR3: CASSLDRGGDTQYF
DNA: TGCGCCAGCAGCTTGGACAGGGGAGGAGATACGCAGTATTTT

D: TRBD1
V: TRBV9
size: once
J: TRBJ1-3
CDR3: CASNPTGSSGNTIYF
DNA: TGTGCCAGCAACCCGACAGGGAGCTCTGGAAACACCATATATTTT

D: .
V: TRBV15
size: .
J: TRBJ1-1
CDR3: CATGSYRAQNTEAFF
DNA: TGTGCCACCGGATCTTACAGGGCACAGAACACTGAAGCTTTCTTT

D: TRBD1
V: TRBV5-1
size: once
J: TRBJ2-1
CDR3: CASSHVTGLNEQFF
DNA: TGCGCCAGCAGCCATGTGACAGGGTTAAATGAGCAGTTCTTC

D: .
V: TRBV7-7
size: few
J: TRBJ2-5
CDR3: CAVGQETQYF
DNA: TGTGCGGTGGGCCAAGAGACCCAGTACTTC

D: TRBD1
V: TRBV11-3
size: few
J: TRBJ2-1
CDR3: CASSLKGQGKQFF
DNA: TGTGCCAGCAGCTTAAAGGGACAGGGGAAGCAGTTCTTC

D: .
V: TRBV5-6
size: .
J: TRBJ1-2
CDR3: CASSLEGAWGLGGYTF
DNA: TGTGCCAGCAGCTTAGAAGGGGCCTGGGGTCTAGGTGGCTACACCTTC

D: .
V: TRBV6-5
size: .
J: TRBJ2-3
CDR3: CASGRHLSTDTQYF
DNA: TGTGCCAGCGGAAGACACCTCAGCACAGATACGCAGTATTTT

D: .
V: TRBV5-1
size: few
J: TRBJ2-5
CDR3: CASSFWTSQETQYF
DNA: TGCGCCAGCAGCTTCTGGACATCCCAAGAGACCCAGTACTTC

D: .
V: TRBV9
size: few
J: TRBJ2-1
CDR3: CASSPDGDFYNEQFF
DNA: TGTGCCAGCAGCCCCGACGGGGATTTCTACAATGAGCAGTTCTTC

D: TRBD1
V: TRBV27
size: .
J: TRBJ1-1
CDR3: CASSFKGGPMNTEAFF
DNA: TGTGCCAGCAGTTTCAAAGGGGGCCCAATGAACACTGAAGCTTTCTTT

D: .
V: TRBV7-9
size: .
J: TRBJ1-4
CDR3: CASSLTGGSTNEKLFF
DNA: TGTGCCAGCAGCTTAACGGGCGGGTCAACTAATGAAAAACTGTTTTTT

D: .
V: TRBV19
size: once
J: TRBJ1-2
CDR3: CASSISGGRVYGYTF
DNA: TGTGCCAGTAGTATATCGGGGGGCAGGGTCTATGGCTACACCTTC

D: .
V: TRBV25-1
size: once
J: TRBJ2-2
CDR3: CASSESGRSNTGELFF
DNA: TGTGCCAGCAGTGAATCGGGCCGATCGAACACCGGGGAGCTGTTTTTT

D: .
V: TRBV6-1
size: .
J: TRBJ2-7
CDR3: CASSERRTEQYF
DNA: TGTGCCAGCAGTGAAAGGAGGACAGAGCAGTACTTC

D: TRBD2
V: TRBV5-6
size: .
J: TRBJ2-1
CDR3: CASSLGLALVEGSYNEQFF
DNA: TGTGCCAGCAGCCTGGGACTAGCTTTAGTCGAGGGTTCCTACAATGAGCAGTTCTTC

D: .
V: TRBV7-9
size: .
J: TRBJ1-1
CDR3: CASSFSGVLTEAFF
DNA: TGTGCCAGCAGCTTCTCAGGGGTCCTCACTGAAGCTTTCTTT

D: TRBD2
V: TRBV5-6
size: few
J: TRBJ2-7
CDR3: CASTRGREPYEQYF
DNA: TGTGCCAGCACCCGCGGGAGGGAGCCCTACGAGCAGTACTTC

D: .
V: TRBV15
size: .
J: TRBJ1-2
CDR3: CATSAGMGYGYTF
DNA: TGTGCCACCAGCGCAGGGATGGGCTATGGCTACACCTTC

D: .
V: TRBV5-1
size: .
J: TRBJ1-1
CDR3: CASSSDGQITEAFF
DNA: TGCGCCAGCAGCTCCGACGGACAGATCACTGAAGCTTTCTTT

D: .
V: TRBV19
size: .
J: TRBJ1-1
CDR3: CASSPTGYNTEAFF
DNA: TGTGCCAGTAGCCCTACAGGGTATAACACTGAAGCTTTCTTT

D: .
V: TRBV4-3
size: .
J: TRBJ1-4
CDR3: CASSQDAARNEKLFF
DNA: TGCGCCAGCAGCCAAGATGCAGCCAGGAATGAAAAACTGTTTTTT

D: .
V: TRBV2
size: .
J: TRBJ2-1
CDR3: CASSGGHGNEQFF
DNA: TGTGCCAGCAGTGGCGGACATGGCAATGAGCAGTTCTTC

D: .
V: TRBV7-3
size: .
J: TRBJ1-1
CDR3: CASSLYREKVTEAFF
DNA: TGTGCCAGCAGCTTATACAGGGAGAAGGTCACTGAAGCTTTCTTT

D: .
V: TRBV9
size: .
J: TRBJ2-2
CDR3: CASSVGVKRNTGELFF
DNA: TGTGCCAGCAGCGTAGGGGTGAAAAGGAACACCGGGGAGCTGTTTTTT

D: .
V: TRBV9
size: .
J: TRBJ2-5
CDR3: CASSVSITPQETQYF
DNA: TGTGCCAGCAGCGTATCGATCACTCCCCAGGAGACCCAGTACTTC

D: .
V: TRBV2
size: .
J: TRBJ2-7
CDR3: CASSEKRGDRAYEQYF
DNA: TGTGCCAGCAGTGAGAAGAGGGGGGACAGAGCTTACGAGCAGTACTTC

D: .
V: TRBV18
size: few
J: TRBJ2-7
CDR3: CASSPPEATYEQYF
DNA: TGTGCCAGCTCACCACCGGAGGCAACCTACGAGCAGTACTTC

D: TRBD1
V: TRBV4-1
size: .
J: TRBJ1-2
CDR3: CASSQPGQGSGYTF
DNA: TGCGCCAGCAGCCAACCGGGACAGGGTAGTGGCTACACCTTC

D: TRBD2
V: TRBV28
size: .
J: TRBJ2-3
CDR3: CASSTDTSAGRDTQYF
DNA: TGTGCCAGCAGCACCGATACTAGCGCCGGTCGAGATACGCAGTATTTT

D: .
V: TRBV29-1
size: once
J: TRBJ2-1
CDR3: CSAPPRGTDNEQFF
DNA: TGCAGCGCTCCCCCACGGGGGACGGACAATGAGCAGTTCTTC

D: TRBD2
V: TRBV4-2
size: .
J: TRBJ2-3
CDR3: CASSLLPAGGRDTQYF
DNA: TGTGCCAGCAGCCTCCTCCCGGCGGGAGGTAGAGATACGCAGTATTTT

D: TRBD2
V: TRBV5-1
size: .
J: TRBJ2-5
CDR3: CASSSLAEETQYF
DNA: TGCGCCAGCAGCTCCCTAGCGGAAGAGACCCAGTACTTC

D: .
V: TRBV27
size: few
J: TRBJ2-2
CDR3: CASSIRGFTTTGELFF
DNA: TGTGCCAGCAGTATAAGAGGGTTTACTACCACCGGGGAGCTGTTTTTT

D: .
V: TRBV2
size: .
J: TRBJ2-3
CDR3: CATQMATGSTDTQYF
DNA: TGTGCCACCCAAATGGCGACGGGAAGCACAGATACGCAGTATTTT

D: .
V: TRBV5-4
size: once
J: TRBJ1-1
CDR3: CASSRDPAGAPRSKGAEAFF
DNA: TGTGCCAGCAGCCGGGACCCGGCAGGGGCGCCGAGATCGAAAGGGGCTGAAGCTTTCTTT

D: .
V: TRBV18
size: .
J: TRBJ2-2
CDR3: CASSPLDGTGELFF
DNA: TGTGCCAGCTCACCGCTAGACGGCACCGGGGAGCTGTTTTTT

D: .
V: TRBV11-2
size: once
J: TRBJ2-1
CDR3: CASSPPYRENNEQFF
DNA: TGTGCCAGCAGCCCACCGTATCGGGAAAACAATGAGCAGTTCTTC